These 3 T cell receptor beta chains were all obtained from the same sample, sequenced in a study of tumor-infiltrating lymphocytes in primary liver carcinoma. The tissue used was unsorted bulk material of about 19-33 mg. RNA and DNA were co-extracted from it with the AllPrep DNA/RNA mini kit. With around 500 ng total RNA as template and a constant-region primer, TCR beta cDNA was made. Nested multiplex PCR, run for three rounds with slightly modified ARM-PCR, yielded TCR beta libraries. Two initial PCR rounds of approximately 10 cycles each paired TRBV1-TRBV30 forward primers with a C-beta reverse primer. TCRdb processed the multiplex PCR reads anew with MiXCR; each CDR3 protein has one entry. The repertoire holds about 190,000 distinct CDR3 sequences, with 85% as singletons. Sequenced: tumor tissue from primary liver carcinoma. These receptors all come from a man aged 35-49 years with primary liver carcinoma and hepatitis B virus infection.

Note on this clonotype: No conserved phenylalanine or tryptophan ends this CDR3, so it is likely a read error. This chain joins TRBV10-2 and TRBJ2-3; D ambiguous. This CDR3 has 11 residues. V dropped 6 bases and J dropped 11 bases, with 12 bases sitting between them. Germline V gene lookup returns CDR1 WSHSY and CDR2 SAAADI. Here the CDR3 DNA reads TGCGCCAGCAGCGCCACATATATGCAGTATGTT. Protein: CASSATYMQYV.

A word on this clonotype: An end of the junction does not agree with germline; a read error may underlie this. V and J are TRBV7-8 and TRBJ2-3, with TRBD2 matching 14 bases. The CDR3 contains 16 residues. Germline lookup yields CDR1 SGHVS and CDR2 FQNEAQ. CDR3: CAGSSPRTSGRSTQYF. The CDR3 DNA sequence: TGTGCCGGCAGCTCCCCCAGGACTAGCGGGAGGAGTACGCAGTATTTT.

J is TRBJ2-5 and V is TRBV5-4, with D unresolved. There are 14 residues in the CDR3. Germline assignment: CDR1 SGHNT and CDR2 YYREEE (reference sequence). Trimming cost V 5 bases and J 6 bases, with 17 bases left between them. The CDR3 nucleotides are TGTGCCAGCAGTCATGCGGATTGTGACAAGACCCAGTACTTC. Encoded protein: CASSHADCDKTQYF.